The clone carrying this T cell receptor (beta chain) was found once. This CDR3 has 15 residues. The ends were cut back, 0 bases at V and 3 bases at J, with 13 bases in the middle. The germline V gene has CDR1 SGHRS and CDR2 YFSETQ. This entry is derived from a study of blood T cell repertoires in COVID-19. Study-wide background: COVID-19 samples, acute and convalescent, were from the United States, Italy and Spain. Nucleic acid was either cDNA or gDNA, and it came from T cells, B-cell-depleted T cells, or PBMCs.

TCRdb keeps only in-frame clones here, not all; method: immunoSEQ multiplex PCR. The sample yields roughly 160,000 clones, under 90% seen once. Sequenced sample: PBMCs or T cells enriched from blood (not recorded which). This sequence joins TRBV5-1 and TRBJ2-7; D may be TRBD1 (6 bases). This sequence was found in a woman in her sixties who had recovered from COVID-19. In DNA form, the CDR3 reads TGCGCCAGCAGCTTGGGGCAGGGGCTTTACTACGAGCAGTACTTC. Its protein is CASSLGQGLYYEQYF. Supplemented by reference TRBV5-1 and TRBJ2-7, the full variable domain reads KAGVTQTPRYLIKTRGQQVTLSCSPISGHRSVSWYQQTPGQGLQFLFEYFSETQRNKGNFPGRFSGRQFSNSRSEMNVSTLELGDSALYLCASSLGQGLYYEQYFGPGTRLTVT.